The next 21 T cell receptor beta chains were all read from a single sample in a study of persistence of HIV-infected CD4 T cells. The libraries were made with immunoSEQ version 4 in survey mode. Sequenced by immunoSEQ multiplex PCR; TCRdb stores in-frame clones only, minus some. The sample shows tens of thousands of clones, around 80% of them seen only once. These receptors have no known antigen. The stimulus was lysate of CMV-infected fibroblasts, around 10 ug/mL. Sorted nonresponding memory CD4+ T cells were CD40L-negative, CD69-negative, CD45RO-high. The specimen comprised CD4+ T cells sorted from PBMCs after roughly 18-hour stimulation, sampled from a patient who received antiretroviral therapy. Every receptor here comes from an adult man with HIV who was CMV-seropositive.

This chain joins TRBV2 and TRBJ1-5; D not resolved. The CDR3 has 12 residues. Germline V gene lookup returns CDR1 SNHLY and CDR2 FYNNEI. V shed 8 bases and J shed 3 bases, with 8 bases lying between them. The CDR3 is CASRRDNQPQHF. The CDR3 DNA sequence: TGTGCCAGCCGGCGGGACAATCAGCCCCAGCATTTT.

The chain links TRBV3-1 (or the pseudogene TRBV3-2) to TRBJ1-6; D gene ambiguous. Germline V gene sequence: CDR1 LGHDT, CDR2 YNNKEL (reference sequence). Trimming removed 6 bases at V and 2 bases at J, with 11 bases between. The CDR3 is made up of 15 amino acids. CDR3 sequence reads: CASSLGRTYNSPLHF. The CDR3 nucleotides are TGTGCCAGCAGTCTTGGGAGGACCTATAATTCACCCCTCCACTTT.

The V call is TRBV3-1 (or the pseudogene TRBV3-2), the J call TRBJ1-1; a weak D match, TRBD1 (6 bases). There are 15 residues in the CDR3. Germline CDR1 LGHDT, CDR2 YNNKEL (reference sequence). With 4 bases removed from V and 1 base from J, the gap between germline ends came to 13 bases. The CDR3 region is CASSLGGTTNTEAFF. The CDR3 DNA is TGTGCCAGCAGCCTAGGTGGGACAACGAACACTGAAGCTTTCTTT.

The chain links TRBV2 to TRBJ1-5, with a possible D match to TRBD1 (6 bases). The length of the CDR3 is 14 residues. V lost 3 bases and J 6 bases, leaving 12 bases between the germline ends. Germline loops: CDR1 SNHLY, CDR2 FYNNEI. In nucleotides, the CDR3 is TGTGCCAGCAGTGACGACAGGTTATCTCAGCCCCAGCATTTT. Its protein is CASSDDRLSQPQHF.

This CDR3 is CASSLKRGGYNEQFF. CDR3 nucleotide sequence: TGTGCCAGCAGCTTGAAGCGGGGGGGTTACAATGAGCAGTTCTTC. The rearrangement joins TRBV5-6 to TRBJ2-1, with 10 bases lining up with TRBD2. The length of the CDR3 is 15 residues. J lost 4 bases, V lost 1 base, and 2 bases had no gene match. Per the germline V gene, CDR1 is SGHDT and CDR2 is YYEEEE.

This clone was seen a single time. The chain recombines TRBV5-8 with TRBJ1-5; tentative D call: TRBD1 (6 bases). The CDR3 length is 16 residues. Trimming shortened V by 2 bases and J by 0 bases, and 12 bases separated the two germline ends. Germline V gives CDR1 SGHTS, CDR2 YDEGEE. Here the CDR3 DNA reads TGTGCCAGCAGCTTACAGGGTCTAGGTAGCAATCAGCCCCAGCATTTT. The encoded protein is CASSLQGLGSNQPQHF.

Here the CDR3 DNA reads TGTGCCAGCAGCGGACAGGGGGCGGCAGGTACGCAGTATTTT. As protein: CASSGQGAAGTQYF. The genes are TRBV2 and TRBJ2-3, with TRBD1 matching 11 bases. Germline trimming cut 6 bases from V and 8 bases from J; bases unmatched to any gene: 7. Germline loops: CDR1 SNHLY, CDR2 FYNNEI. CDR3 length: 14 residues. Full variable domain (rest looked up from reference TRBV2 and TRBJ2-3): EPEVTQTPSHQVTQMGQEVILRCVPISNHLYFYWYRQILGQKVEFLVSFYNNEISEKSEIFDDQFSVERPDGSNFTLKIRSTKLEDSAMYFCASSGQGAAGTQYFGPGTRLTVL.

This chain connects TRBV28 to TRBJ2-7, with a weak D call TRBD1 (5 bases). Deletions cut 6 bases from V and 1 base from J, with 13 bases between. CDR3 length equals 14 residues. Germline CDR1 reads MDHEN; CDR2 reads SYDVKM. In DNA form, the CDR3 reads TGTGCCAGCAGCGATATCCGGACATCCTACGAGCAGTACTTC. It specifies CASSDIRTSYEQYF.

By proportion, this clone is medium-sized (0.01 to 0.1%). The chain has TRBV3-1 (or the pseudogene TRBV3-2) and TRBJ2-2, with D unresolved. Trimming left V 1 base short and J 0 bases short, with 9 bases between. The CDR3 runs 16 residues. Germline lookup yields CDR1 LGHDT and CDR2 YNNKEL (reference sequence). CDR3 amino acids: CASSQGGWSNTGELFF. The CDR3 DNA follows: TGTGCCAGCAGCCAAGGGGGATGGTCGAACACCGGGGAGCTGTTTTTT.

The rearrangement uses TRBV10-3 and TRBJ2-1; 8 bases agree with TRBD2. CDR1 and CDR2 from the germline V gene are ENHRY and SYGVKD. The CDR3 sequence is 11 residues long. Trimming cost V 8 bases and J 12 bases; bases outside gene matches: 6. The CDR3 DNA reads as TGTGCCATCCGGGGGGGCGCCGGGCAGTTCTTC. It is translated as CAIRGGAGQFF.

J is TRBJ2-7 and V is TRBV18; D gene ambiguous. Germline V CDR1 and CDR2: KGHSH, LQKENI. This CDR3 has 14 residues. The germline V and J ends were trimmed by 6 bases and 2 bases, with 14 bases remaining between them. CDR3 DNA sequence: TGTGCCAGCTCCCCCAATTACGAACCCTACGAGCAGTACTTC. Protein product: CASSPNYEPYEQYF. The full variable domain, with the rest looked up from reference TRBV18 and TRBJ2-7, is NAGVMQNPRHLVRRRGQEARLRCSPMKGHSHVYWYRQLPEEGLKFMVYLQKENIIDESGMPKERFSAEFPKEGPSILRIQQVVRGDSAAYFCASSPNYEPYEQYFGPGTRLTVT.

The chain recombines TRBV5-8 with TRBJ2-6; no definite D call. Trimming took off 0 bases at V and 0 bases at J, with 4 bases between the two ends. The CDR3 runs 15 residues. Per the germline V gene, CDR1 is SGHTS and CDR2 is YDEGEE. CDR3 residues: CASSLDRSGANVLTF. CDR3 bases: TGTGCCAGCAGCTTGGACCGCTCTGGGGCCAACGTCCTGACTTTC.

The CDR3: CASSPGTSYISDTQYF. The DNA for the CDR3 is TGTGCCAGCAGCCCCGGGACTAGCTACATCTCGGATACGCAGTATTTT. This chain uses TRBV5-8 with TRBJ2-3; 9 nucleotides line up with TRBD2. This CDR3 region has 16 residues. From germline, CDR1 is SGHTS and CDR2 YDEGEE. Trimming took 4 bases from V and 6 from J; bases not matched to a gene: 12.

The chain is built from TRBV6-5 and TRBJ1-1; D unclear. The germline gives CDR1 MNHEY, CDR2 SVGAGI. Trimming took off 8 bases at V and 5 bases at J, with 18 bases between the two ends. CDR3 size: 14 residues. CDR3 in amino acids: CASAPGPQGTEAFF. The CDR3 DNA is TGTGCCAGCGCCCCCGGCCCTCAAGGAACTGAAGCTTTCTTT.

This rearrangement joins TRBV6-1 to TRBJ1-6; 7 bases agree with TRBD1. CDR1 and CDR2 (germline): MNHNS, SASEGT. The CDR3 covers 15 residues. Trimming at V came to 5 bases and at J to 8 bases, leaving 9 bases not matched to a gene. CDR3 loop: CASSRTGNWDSPLHF. The DNA for the CDR3 is TGTGCCAGCAGTCGGACAGGCAATTGGGATTCACCCCTCCACTTT.

The chain carries TRBV27 and TRBJ2-2; tentatively, D is TRBD2 (6 bases). Trimming left V 6 bases short and J 0 bases short, with 8 bases between. CDR3 length: 14 amino acids. Per germline, CDR1 MNHEY and CDR2 SMNVEV (reference sequence). CDR3 nucleotide sequence: TGTGCCAGCAGGGGGGACTCGAACACCGGGGAGCTGTTTTTT. This encodes CASRGDSNTGELFF.

The chain is built from TRBV3-1 (or the pseudogene TRBV3-2) and TRBJ2-3, with D perhaps TRBD1 or TRBD2 (5 bases each). Germline CDR1 LGHDT, CDR2 YNNKEL (reference sequence). The CDR3 totals 14 residues. The ends were cut back, 4 bases at V and 6 bases at J, with 14 bases in the middle. The CDR3 reads CASSRTGTADTQYF. CDR3 nucleotide sequence: TGTGCCAGCAGCCGAACCGGGACGGCGGATACGCAGTATTTT.

The chain recombines TRBV7-8 with TRBJ2-1; either TRBD1 or TRBD2 may fit D (5 bases each). This CDR3 spans 16 amino acids. Germline V lookup: CDR1 SGHVS, CDR2 FQNEAQ. With 4 bases removed from V and 4 bases from J, the gap between germline ends came to 17 bases. In nucleotides, the CDR3 is TGTGCCAGCAGCTCCCTTGCACGGGGCTTTTACAATGAGCAGTTCTTC. Translating it yields CASSSLARGFYNEQFF.

V is TRBV5-4 and J is TRBJ2-1; D is unresolved. The CDR3 is made up of 14 amino acids. In germline, CDR1 is SGHNT, CDR2 YYREEE (reference sequence). The V end lost 4 bases, the J end lost 5 bases, and 13 bases lay between the germline ends. CDR3 sequence (DNA): TGTGCCAGCAGCCCCCGTGGTCGGGACAATGAGCAGTTCTTC. This codes for CASSPRGRDNEQFF. Full variable domain (outside the CDR3, taken from reference TRBV5-4 and TRBJ2-1): ETGVTQSPTHLIKTRGQQVTLRCSSQSGHNTVSWYQQALGQGPQFIFQYYREEENGRGNFPPRFSGLQFPNYSSELNVNALELDDSALYLCASSPRGRDNEQFFGPGTRLTVL.

This chain links TRBV6-5 with TRBJ1-1; no clear D. This CDR3 has 14 residues. Trimming stripped 5 bases from V and 4 bases from J, with 14 bases between. Germline V CDR1 and CDR2: MNHEY, SVGAGI. The CDR3 DNA sequence: TGTGCCAGCAGTCCCCCGACTGGCGGCACTGAAGCTTTCTTT. Translation gives CASSPPTGGTEAFF.

This clone was seen only once. As DNA, the CDR3 is TGCAGCGTCCAGAGGGATACGCAGTATTTT. Translated: CSVQRDTQYF. V and J are TRBV29-1 and TRBJ2-3; D is unresolved. Between the trimmed V and J ends, which lost 6 bases and 6 bases, there was a span of 7 bases. The CDR3 sequence is 10 residues long. CDR1 is SQVTM and CDR2 is ANQGSEA in the germline V gene.